This T cell receptor beta chain originates from a study of PD-L1 blockade in urothelial cancer. Study-level information: Treatment start was followed by blood analysis at 3 weeks (second dose) and again at 6 weeks. Median blood clonality was around 0.086, with about 80,000 unique TCRs.

Remarks on this clone: The antigen remains unidentified.

CDR1 and CDR2 (germline): SGHRS, YFSETQ. This CDR3 is 16 amino acids long. Between the trimmed V and J ends, which lost 1 base and 0 bases, there was a span of 12 bases. Study-wide results and limits: Pretreatment TCR clonality in blood under the median foretold superior survival.

Measured with immunoSEQ multiplex PCR; TCRdb has only the in-frame clones, and not every one. Of approximately 30,000 clones listed, around 75% were seen once; the top ten hold under 2.5%. The sequence came from a man aged 45-65 years with urothelial cancer. This specimen consisted of PBMCs, obtained around atezolizumab (anti-PD-L1) treatment. The J gene is TRBJ2-3, the V gene TRBV5-1; D ambiguous. The chain's CDR3 is CASSLQNRASTDTQYF. CDR3 DNA sequence: TGCGCCAGCAGCTTGCAAAACAGAGCTAGCACAGATACGCAGTATTTT.